Here is one T cell receptor beta chain with its context. Its specific antigen is unknown. The sample holds no much larger clone one base away, and base qualities are not on file. The ViraFEST assay stimulated PBMC with viral peptide pools and then used TCR sequencing to identify antigen-specific CD4+ T cell clonotypes by expansion. After around 10 days of culture, CD4+ T cells were isolated with the EasySep CD4+ T cell isolation kit. Healthy vaccine recipients had no prior SARS-CoV-2 infection, confirmed by negative nucleocapsid antibodies before and after vaccination. Roughly 1.9 million PBMC per well were cultured with 8.5 to 10 ug/ml peptides in IMDM containing around 5% human AB serum, 8.5 to 10 IU/ml IL-2 and gentamicin. Half of the culture medium was replaced with fresh IL-2-containing medium on days 3 and 7. Each peptide stimulation condition was cultured in triplicate wells unless otherwise noted. PBMC were separated from whole blood using Ficoll-Paque Plus gradient centrifugation and were then either cryopreserved at -140C or used fresh. The overlapping peptide pools covered the spike proteins of SARS-CoV-2 as well as those of the common cold coronaviruses HCoV-NL63, HCoV-OC43 and HCoV-229E. The QIAamp micro DNA kit was used to extract genomic DNA from the cultured CD4+ T cells.

This record belongs to a study of vaccination effects on CD4 cells after COVID-19 (dated by TCRdb to about 2022). With respect to the entire study: Two doses of either the BNT162b2 or the mRNA-1273 mRNA SARS-CoV-2 vaccine were administered to participants. In both COVID-19 convalescent patients and infection-naive vaccine recipients, the study compared SARS-CoV-2 spike-specific CD4+ TCR repertoires from before mRNA vaccination with those from after it. Altogether, roughly 10 COVID-19 convalescent patients and several SARS-CoV-2-naive healthy vaccine recipients made up the full study. Cultures from other donors in the study were sequenced with the Oncomine TCR Beta short-read assay on an Illumina iSeq 100. The study at large found these results: Marked clonal contraction was observed in both infection-induced and vaccine-induced clones at late post-vaccination timepoints, consistent with waning T cell responses. Only a small number of convalescent patients were included, and no early post-infection timepoints were available, which limited the study. Among healthy vaccine recipients, nearly all vaccine-induced clones were SARS-CoV-2 mono-reactive, and only 1 of 255 was cross-reactive with common cold coronaviruses.

The CDR3, from cysteine to phenylalanine, totals 15 residues. The CDR3 DNA has 45 bases and is translated from base 1. Based on the germline V gene, the CDR1 and CDR2 sequences are SGHRS and YFSETQ. V was cut back by 1 base and J by 4 bases, leaving a gap of 14 bases between them. The library was made by the immunoSEQ multiplex PCR assay. TCR beta CDR3 sequencing was performed on DNA from the cultured, isolated CD4+ T cells. As for the authors' bioinformatics: Non-productive TCR sequences were removed and reads were trimmed to the CDR3 region, keeping CDR3s of at least 7 amino acids. Antigen-specific clonotypes were identified with the MANAFEST web app by comparing expansion in peptide wells against reference cultures. For clones to be considered positive, expansion at FDR<0.05 versus reference and all other wells, an odds ratio above 5, and a frequency above 0.1% in two replicate wells were required. A clonotype was called cross-reactive if it was significantly expanded both in SARS-CoV-2 spike wells and in at least one common cold coronavirus spike condition. Levenshtein distance calculated with the stringdist R package was used to assess CDR3 similarity, and unrooted trees were constructed with ape in R 3.6.1. TCRdb's version of the immuneACCESS table is confined to in-frame rearrangements and falls short of the full clone set. An unresolved V gene accounts for under half of the shortfall where checked; the remainder is of unknown origin. That table supplies the V and J calls and clone size; D and trimming were determined from the DNA. For this sample the table gives about 41,000 clones, of which over 75% were detected only once. The ten largest clones take up approximately 2.9% of the sample.

The source material was CD4+ T cells from PBMCs cultured with HCoV-NL63 spike peptides, sampled before COVID-19 vaccination. The cell subset or site label on this specimen signifies: HCoV-NL63 spike overlapping peptide pool stimulation. The V and J segments used are TRBV5-1 and TRBJ2-5; the D gene is perhaps TRBD2, on 6 matching bases. The TCR sequence derives from a human donor who received a COVID-19 vaccine. The CDR3 region has the sequence CASSLFAQEGETQYF. The nucleotide sequence reads as follows: TGCGCCAGCAGCTTGTTTGCACAGGAGGGAGAGACCCAGTACTTC.